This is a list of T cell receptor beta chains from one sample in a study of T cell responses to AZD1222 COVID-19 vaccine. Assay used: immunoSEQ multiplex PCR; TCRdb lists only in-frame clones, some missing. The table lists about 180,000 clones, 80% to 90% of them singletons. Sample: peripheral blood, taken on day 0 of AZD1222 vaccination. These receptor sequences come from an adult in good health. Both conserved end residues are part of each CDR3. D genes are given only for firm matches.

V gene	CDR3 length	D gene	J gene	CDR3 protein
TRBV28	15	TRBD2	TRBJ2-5	CASRELAGVQETQYF
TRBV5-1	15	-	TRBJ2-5	CASSSSMGGTETQYF
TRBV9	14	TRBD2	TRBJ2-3	CASSVRTSPDTQYF
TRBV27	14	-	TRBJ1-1	CASRPLAANTEAFF
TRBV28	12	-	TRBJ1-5	CASSLKTEPQHF
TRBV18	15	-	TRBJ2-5	CASSAQQGSQETQYF
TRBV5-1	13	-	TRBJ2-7	CASSLQESYEQYF
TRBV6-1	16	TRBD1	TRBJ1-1	CASSEGQGRVNTEAFF
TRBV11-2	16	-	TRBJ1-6	CASSSGQSSYNSPLHF
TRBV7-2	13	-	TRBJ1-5	CASSLDRAQPQHF
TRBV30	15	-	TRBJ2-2	CAWSVNGARTGELFF
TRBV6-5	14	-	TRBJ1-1	CASSYSNRNTEAFF
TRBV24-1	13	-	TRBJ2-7	CATSAPGDYEQYF
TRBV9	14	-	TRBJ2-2	CASSVGLDTGELFF
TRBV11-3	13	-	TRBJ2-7	CASSLGIKHEQYF
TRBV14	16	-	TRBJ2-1	CASSPPDTYSYNEQFF
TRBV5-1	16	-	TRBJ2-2	CASSLGPTGGTGELFF
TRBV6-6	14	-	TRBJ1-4	CASSSPGHNEKLFF
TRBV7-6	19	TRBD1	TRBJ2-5	CASSLVAGTTGRGQETQYF
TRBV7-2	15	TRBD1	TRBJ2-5	CASSLKGQGKETQYF
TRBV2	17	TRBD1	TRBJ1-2	CASSETTGTGFRGGYTF
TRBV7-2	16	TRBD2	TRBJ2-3	CASSLGASGGTDTQYF
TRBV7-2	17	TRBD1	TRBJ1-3	CASSNRDSRVGLNTIYF
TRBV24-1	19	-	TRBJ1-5	CATSDSPSADFHSNQPQHF
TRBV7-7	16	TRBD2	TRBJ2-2	CASSLGPGGDTGELFF
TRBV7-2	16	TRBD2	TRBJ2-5	CASSLNGGGIQETQYF
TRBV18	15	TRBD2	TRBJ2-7	CASSPMLAGEVEQYF
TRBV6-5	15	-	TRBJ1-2	CASSPPGGTARGYTF
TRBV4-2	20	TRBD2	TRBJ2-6	CASSQDRWRTSGTGANVLTF
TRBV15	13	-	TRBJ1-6	CATSRAPTESLHF
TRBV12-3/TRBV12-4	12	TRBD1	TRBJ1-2	CASSFGDRAHTF
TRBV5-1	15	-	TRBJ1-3	CASSLADHSGNTIYF
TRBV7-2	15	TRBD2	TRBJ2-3	CASSLEAGAEDTQYF
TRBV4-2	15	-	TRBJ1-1	CASSQGGHPNTEAFF
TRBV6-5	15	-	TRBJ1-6	CASSYGGGFDSPLHF
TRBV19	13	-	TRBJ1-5	CASSIAAGQPQHF
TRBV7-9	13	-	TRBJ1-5	CASSTNSNQPQHF
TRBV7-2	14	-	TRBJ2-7	CASSLGLRSYEQYF
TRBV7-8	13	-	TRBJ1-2	CASSLSQSYGYTF
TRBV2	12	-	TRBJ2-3	CASSFYTDTQYF
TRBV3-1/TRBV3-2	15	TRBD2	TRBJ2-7	CASSRLAGGPYEQYF
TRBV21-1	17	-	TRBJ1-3	CARGDRPPYHSGNTIYF
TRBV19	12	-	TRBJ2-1	CATAESYNEQFF
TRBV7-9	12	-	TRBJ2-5	CASSPQLQTQYF
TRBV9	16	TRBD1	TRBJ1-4	CASSARDNRGNEKLFF
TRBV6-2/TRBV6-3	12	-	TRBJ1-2	CASSLSSSGYTF
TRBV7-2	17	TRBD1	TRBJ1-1	CASSLRSGQGSNTEAFF
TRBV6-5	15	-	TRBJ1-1	CASSRGAVMNTEAFF
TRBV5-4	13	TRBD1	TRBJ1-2	CASSSGQGYGYTF
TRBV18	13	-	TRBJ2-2	CASSPQGTGELFF
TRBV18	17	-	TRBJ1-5	CASSPQLDSHSNQPQHF
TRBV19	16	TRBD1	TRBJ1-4	CASSTRQGRNNEKLFF
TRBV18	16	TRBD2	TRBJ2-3	CASSPQGLVGTDTQYF